Presented here are 22 T cell receptor beta chains from one specimen sequenced in a study of blood T cell repertoires in COVID-19. The repertoire was sequenced with immunoSEQ multiplex PCR; TCRdb's copy has only in-frame clones and lacks some. Here the sample spans about 330,000 clones, 86% being singletons. The specimen sequenced was PBMCs or T cells enriched from blood (not recorded which). The receptors originated from a woman aged 18-29 years who had recovered from COVID-19.

This clone was seen just once. The V and J genes are TRBV10-3 and TRBJ2-1; no clear D gene. Germline CDR1 reads ENHRY; CDR2 reads SYGVKD. Trimming stripped 6 bases from V and 7 bases from J, with 22 bases between. This CDR3 is 16 amino acids long. Written as DNA, the CDR3 is TGTGCCATCAGGAACCTAGAGGAGCCCTCTCGGAATGAGCAGTTCTTC. Translating gives CAIRNLEEPSRNEQFF.

The chain employs TRBV5-1 and TRBJ2-5; TRBD2 might be the D (6 bases). Trimming removed 3 bases at V and 4 bases at J, with 16 bases between. The CDR3 spans 15 residues. The germline CDR1 and CDR2 sequences are SGHRS and YFSETQ. The CDR3 loop is CASSSGLTPRETQYF. CDR3 bases: TGCGCCAGCAGCTCGGGACTTACCCCCCGAGAGACCCAGTACTTC.

V and J are TRBV28 and TRBJ1-4, with unresolved D. Germline assignment: CDR1 MDHEN and CDR2 SYDVKM. V shed 6 bases and J shed 0 bases, with 11 bases lying between them. CDR3 size: 15 residues. CDR3 DNA: TGTGCCAGCAGCCCAGAGGGTGCAACTAATGAAAAACTGTTTTTT. This sequence encodes CASSPEGATNEKLFF.

The CDR3 protein is CASSPDAGGQETQYF. CDR3 nucleotides: TGTGCCAGCTCACCGGACGCGGGGGGACAAGAGACCCAGTACTTC. This rearrangement joins TRBV18 to TRBJ2-5; TRBD2 matches at 8 bases. The V gene end was trimmed by 3 bases and the J gene end by 2 bases; junction bases not matched to a gene: 5. CDR1 is KGHSH, CDR2 LQKENI, per germline. The CDR3 loop spans 15 amino acids.

The chain couples TRBV7-2 to TRBJ2-5; TRBD1 aligns across 7 bases. V lost 5 bases, J lost 2 bases, and 5 bases stayed unmatched. CDR3 size: 14 residues. CDR1 is SGHTA, CDR2 FQGNSA, per germline. Written as DNA, the CDR3 is TGTGCCAGCAGCCCCGGGACAGCACAAGAGACCCAGTACTTC. It is translated as CASSPGTAQETQYF.

This clone was seen a single time. The chain links TRBV9 to TRBJ2-3; tentative D call: TRBD2 (5 bases). The V gene's germline CDR1 is SGDLS and CDR2 YYNGEE. The CDR3 covers 15 residues. Trimming cost V 4 bases and J 2 bases, with 14 bases left between them. The CDR3, as DNA: TGTGCCAGCAGCTCGAGGGTCAGGCCCACAGATACGCAGTATTTT. This translates into CASSSRVRPTDTQYF.

This clone was observed a single time. The chain carries TRBV7-9 and TRBJ2-7, with TRBD1 matching 9 bases. From germline, CDR1 is SEHNR and CDR2 FQNEAQ (reference sequence). Losses at the gene ends were 2 bases for V and 0 bases for J; bases not matched to a gene: 2. The CDR3 covers 15 residues. The CDR3 spells CASSLPTGGSYEQYF. As DNA, the CDR3 is TGTGCCAGCAGCTTACCGACAGGGGGCTCCTACGAGCAGTACTTC.

In nucleotides, the CDR3 is TGTGCCAGCAGAGGGACTAGCGGGAGCAGACCCCTCCAAGAGACCCAGTACTTC. It codes for CASRGTSGSRPLQETQYF. The gene calls are TRBV28 and TRBJ2-5; TRBD2 matches at 14 bases. J lost 1 base, V lost 6 bases, and 10 bases had no gene match. This CDR3 contains 18 residues. The germline gives CDR1 MDHEN, CDR2 SYDVKM. The full variable domain, its missing parts supplied by reference TRBV28 and TRBJ2-5, is DVKVTQSSRYLVKRTGEKVFLECVQDMDHENMFWYRQDPGLGLRLIYFSYDVKMKEKGDIPEGYSVSREKKERFSLILESASTNQTSMYLCASRGTSGSRPLQETQYFGPGTRLLVL.

Regarding this clone: The junction departs from the called germline gene at one end, perhaps through a read error. The DNA of the CDR3 is TGTGCCAGCAGCTCATTGCCAGGGACAGGTTCTCCTCCGGCTTTC. It translates to CASSSLPGTGSPPAF. The chain carries TRBV7-2 and TRBJ2-6; TRBD1 agrees at 8 bases. CDR3 length equals 15 residues. CDR1 is SGHTA, CDR2 FQGNSA, per germline.

This chain joins TRBV19 and TRBJ2-1; D is ambiguous. Germline CDR1 LNHDA, CDR2 SQIVND (reference sequence). This CDR3 comprises 13 residues. CDR3 residues: CFNWSSSYNEQFF. As DNA, the CDR3 is TGTTTTAATTGGTCTAGCTCCTACAATGAGCAGTTCTTC.

The rearrangement joins TRBV11-2 to TRBJ2-7; D perhaps matches TRBD2 (5 bases). V was clipped by 5 bases and J by 1 base, with 12 bases between them. The V gene's germline CDR1 is SGHAT and CDR2 FQNNGV. CDR3 length: 14 residues. This CDR3 is CASSPGWKSYEQYF. The CDR3 DNA reads TGTGCCAGCAGCCCGGGATGGAAGTCCTACGAGCAGTACTTC.

DNA for the CDR3: TGTGCCAGCAGCTTTTCTAGAGGCTCCTACGAGCAGTACTTC. Translated, it gives CASSFSRGSYEQYF. The chain has TRBV7-8 and TRBJ2-7, with D unresolved. V shed 3 bases and J shed 0 bases, with 9 bases lying between them. This CDR3 spans 14 amino acids. Germline CDR1 SGHVS, CDR2 FQNEAQ.

The CDR3 loop reads CASSPARLLYEQYF. For the CDR3, the DNA is TGTGCCAGCAGCCCTGCCCGACTCCTATACGAGCAGTACTTC. This sequence joins TRBV7-2 and TRBJ2-7; D gene unclear. Germline-derived CDR1 and CDR2 are SGHTA and FQGNSA. This CDR3 contains 14 residues. Trimming took 5 bases from V and 4 from J, leaving 15 bases between them.

The chain carries TRBV28 and TRBJ1-1, with D possibly being TRBD1 (5 bases). The CDR3 sequence is 12 residues long. The ends were cut back, 7 bases at V and 10 bases at J, with 16 bases in the middle. Germline lookup yields CDR1 MDHEN and CDR2 SYDVKM. The DNA of the CDR3 is TGTGCCAGCATCCGCCCTCAGGGAGGAGCTTTCTTT. It encodes CASIRPQGGAFF.

The DNA for the CDR3 is TGTGCCAGCATTTCCTCCGGACAGAGCTCCTACAATGAGCAGTTCTTC. It yields the protein CASISSGQSSYNEQFF. The chain employs TRBV28 and TRBJ2-1, with a tentative D call TRBD1 (6 bases). Trimming removed 7 bases from V and 0 bases from J, with 16 bases in between. The CDR3 extends over 16 amino acids. Germline V lookup: CDR1 MDHEN, CDR2 SYDVKM.

The rearrangement uses TRBV5-1 and TRBJ1-2; 7 bases line up with TRBD1. Germline V gene lookup returns CDR1 SGHRS and CDR2 YFSETQ. There are 15 residues in the CDR3. With 4 bases clipped from V and 5 bases from J, the junction kept 11 bases outside the gene matches. CDR3 sequence (DNA): TGCGCCAGCAGCCCGCGCCCCGGGACAGAATATGGCTACACCTTC. Translated: CASSPRPGTEYGYTF.

The gene calls are TRBV30 and TRBJ2-7; 9 bases align to TRBD1. The CDR3 is made up of 13 amino acids. Trimming cost V 0 bases and J 11 bases; bases outside gene matches: 8. Germline V gives CDR1 GTSNPN, CDR2 SVGIG (reference sequence). CDR3 in amino acids: CAWSVPQTGGKYF. The CDR3 DNA reads as TGTGCCTGGAGTGTACCGCAGACAGGGGGGAAGTACTTC.

The chain recombines TRBV19 with TRBJ1-2, with D possibly TRBD1 on 5 matching bases. CDR1 is LNHDA and CDR2 is SQIVND in the germline V gene (reference sequence). The V end was cut by 5 bases, the J end by 4 bases, with 17 bases between. This CDR3 spans 15 amino acids. CDR3 loop: CASSPDSTDPYGYTF. The CDR3 nucleotides are TGTGCCAGTAGTCCCGACAGCACGGACCCCTATGGCTACACCTTC. The full variable domain, in which reference TRBV19 and TRBJ1-2 provide the parts outside the CDR3, is DGGITQSPKYLFRKEGQNVTLSCEQNLNHDAMYWYRQDPGQGLRLIYYSQIVNDFQKGDIAEGYSVSREKKESFPLTVTSAQKNPTAFYLCASSPDSTDPYGYTFGSGTRLTVV.

V is TRBV5-5 and J is TRBJ2-3, with 14 bases matching TRBD2. V lost 4 bases and J lost 6; bases outside the gene matches: 7. The CDR3 loop spans 16 amino acids. The germline V gene encodes CDR1 SGHKS and CDR2 YYEKEE (reference sequence). The CDR3 DNA is TGTGCCAGCAGCGACCCGGGACTAGCGGGAGCGGATACGCAGTATTTT. This translates into CASSDPGLAGADTQYF.

The CDR3 reads CASSWTGGVDTQYF. Here the CDR3 DNA reads TGTGCCAGCAGCTGGACAGGGGGCGTCGATACGCAGTATTTT. The rearrangement uses TRBV5-4 and TRBJ2-3; 11 positions match TRBD1. The ends lost 3 bases at V and 6 bases at J; junction bases unmatched: 3. The CDR3 is made up of 14 amino acids. The germline CDR1 and CDR2 sequences are SGHNT and YYREEE (reference sequence).

This clone has more than one count but fewer than ten. The V and J genes are TRBV7-3 and TRBJ2-2, with D possibly being TRBD2 (5 bases). V lost 5 bases and J lost 2, with 18 bases in between. The CDR3 contains 17 residues. Germline lookup yields CDR1 SGHTA and CDR2 FQGTGA. The CDR3 is CASSPLPPRGNTGELFF. The CDR3 DNA reads as TGTGCCAGCAGCCCATTGCCCCCCCGGGGAAACACCGGGGAGCTGTTTTTT.

This clone was picked up many times. V and J are TRBV18 and TRBJ2-3; D gene unclear. Germline values: CDR1 KGHSH, CDR2 LQKENI. The CDR3 consists of 14 residues. Trimming took 1 base from V and 4 from J, leaving 9 bases between them. CDR3 residues: CASSPQARSDTQYF. CDR3 DNA sequence: TGTGCCAGCTCACCACAGGCTAGGTCAGATACGCAGTATTTT.